Listed here are 8 T cell receptor beta chains from one sample, sequenced in a study of T cell responses to AZD1222 COVID-19 vaccine. The table came from immunoSEQ multiplex PCR; TCRdb's copy has only in-frame clones and leaves some out. The data hold 150,000 or so clones, with 85% to 95% observed a single time. Specimen: peripheral blood, collected on day 0 of AZD1222 vaccination. The receptors were sampled from an adult in good health.

The rearrangement links TRBV15 to TRBJ1-1; no firm D call. The CDR3 covers 13 residues. CDR1 and CDR2 from the germline V gene are LNHNV and YYDKDF (reference sequence). Between the trimmed V and J ends, which lost 5 bases and 3 bases, there was a span of 10 bases. CDR3 sequence reads: CATSGSIHTEAFF. The CDR3, as DNA: TGTGCCACCAGCGGCAGCATTCACACTGAAGCTTTCTTT.

The chain recombines TRBV30 with TRBJ2-7; possible D gene TRBD2, 6 bases. Germline CDR1 is GTSNPN and CDR2 is SVGIG (reference sequence). This CDR3 is built from 13 residues. Trimming stripped 1 base from V and 6 bases from J, with 13 bases between. This CDR3 is CAWSASAEGEQYF. The CDR3 DNA follows: TGTGCCTGGAGTGCTAGCGCGGAGGGCGAGCAGTACTTC. Supplemented by reference TRBV30 and TRBJ2-7, the full variable domain reads SQTIHQWPATLVQPVGSPLSLECTVEGTSNPNLYWYRQAAGRGLQLLFYSVGIGQISSEVPQNLSASRPQDRQFILSSKKLLLSDSGFYLCAWSASAEGEQYFGPGTRLTVT.

J is TRBJ1-2 and V is TRBV6-5; D ambiguous. Trimming pared 4 bases from V and 5 bases from J, leaving 14 bases between. The length of the CDR3 is 14 residues. Germline V gene lookup returns CDR1 MNHEY and CDR2 SVGAGI. CDR3 protein: CASSFSRVGYGYTF. The CDR3 DNA follows: TGTGCCAGCAGTTTCTCAAGGGTTGGATATGGCTACACCTTC.

The chain joins TRBV18 to TRBJ1-1; D not resolved. From germline, CDR1 is KGHSH and CDR2 LQKENI. This CDR3 has 15 residues. Trimming removed 2 bases from V and 1 base from J, with 11 bases in between. The CDR3 is CASSPGYGENTEAFF. CDR3 sequence (DNA): TGTGCCAGCTCACCAGGCTATGGGGAGAACACTGAAGCTTTCTTT. The whole variable domain, remainder taken from reference TRBV18 and TRBJ1-1, is NAGVMQNPRHLVRRRGQEARLRCSPMKGHSHVYWYRQLPEEGLKFMVYLQKENIIDESGMPKERFSAEFPKEGPSILRIQQVVRGDSAAYFCASSPGYGENTEAFFGQGTRLTVV.

Only one count was recorded for this clone. The chain has TRBV7-2 and TRBJ2-2; D uncertain. This CDR3 has 14 amino acids. The germline CDR1 and CDR2 sequences are SGHTA and FQGNSA. Trimming stripped 1 base from V and 7 bases from J, with 10 bases between. The CDR3 here is CASSLGGNVGELFF. In DNA form, the CDR3 reads TGTGCCAGCAGCTTAGGTGGGAACGTCGGGGAGCTGTTTTTT.

The chain combines TRBV5-8 with TRBJ2-7; D is unresolved. Between the trimmed V and J ends, which lost 0 bases and 2 bases, there was a span of 9 bases. The CDR3 sequence is 14 residues long. CDR1 and CDR2 from the germline V gene are SGHTS and YDEGEE. The CDR3 coding sequence is TGTGCCAGCAGCTTGGTTCAGCTTACCTACGAGCAGTACTTC. Translation gives CASSLVQLTYEQYF.

CDR3 coding DNA: TGTGCCAGTAAGGTATTCGAGTCTTCCGGAAACACCATATATTTT. Translation: CASKVFESSGNTIYF. V gene TRBV19 combines with J gene TRBJ1-3; D is ambiguous. Looked up from germline, CDR1 is LNHDA and CDR2 is SQIVND (reference sequence). The CDR3 has 15 residues. V lost 7 bases and J lost 4, with 17 bases in between.

The J gene is TRBJ2-1, the V gene TRBV19, with 11 positions matching TRBD2. There are 16 residues in the CDR3. Germline V gives CDR1 LNHDA, CDR2 SQIVND (reference sequence). Trimming took 2 bases from V and 7 from J; bases not matched to a gene: 7. CDR3 DNA sequence: TGTGCCAGTAGTATACTGACTAGCGGGGAAGATAATGAGCAGTTCTTC. Its translation: CASSILTSGEDNEQFF.